The TCR beta chain described here comes from a study of T cell repertoires in cytomegalovirus infection. Study information: The study used recently identified HLA-C-restricted and well-studied HLA-B-restricted CMV epitopes. Public signatures in TCR beta pointed to CMV infection and matching HLA type. Broader study findings: Clonotypes of TCR beta that were HLA-C-restricted and CMV-specific dominated the ex vivo response. Public TCR beta family frequency separated CMV-and-HLA carriers, including in an independent cohort.

This clonotype occurred a few times. The antigen is unknown. TCRdb reanalysed the reads using MiXCR and keeps one entry per CDR3 protein. The sample lists about 830,000 distinct CDR3 sequences; approximately 30% were seen once. The starting material was cultured CD8+ T cells from PBMCs, obtained from culture after CMV antigen stimulation. The clonotype originates from a human donor in good health (CMV status not recorded). Some clones in this sample may be carry-over from other donors' samples.

The CDR3 spells CASSPDRVGYGYTF. The DNA of the CDR3 is TGTGCCAGCAGTCCGGACAGGGTCGGCTATGGCTACACCTTC. J is TRBJ1-2 and V is TRBV27, with TRBD1 identical over 8 bases. The ends lost 5 bases at V and 4 bases at J; junction bases unmatched: 6. The CDR3 sequence is 14 residues long. The germline V gene encodes CDR1 MNHEY and CDR2 SMNVEV (reference sequence).